This T cell receptor (beta chain) was documented in a study of control samples from healthy donors and cancer patients. Generated by immunoSEQ multiplex PCR, the TCRdb table keeps only in-frame clones and is missing some. The sample has fewer than 130,000 clones, around 89% seen once. Germline V gene sequence: CDR1 SGHVS, CDR2 FQNEAQ. The CDR3 sequence is 15 residues long. V was pared by 5 bases and J by 5 bases, with 10 bases of the junction left unmatched. This sequence joins TRBV7-8 and TRBJ2-3, with 7 positions matching TRBD2. The sequence derives from a woman aged 55-70 years with lung cancer. Specimen: PBMCs. For the CDR3, the DNA is TGTGCCAGCAGCGCAGCGGCCAGGGAGGGAGATACGCAGTATTTT. Translating gives CASSAAAREGDTQYF. Combining the CDR3 with reference TRBV7-8 and TRBJ2-3 gives the whole variable domain GAGVSQSPRYKVAKRGQDVALRCDPISGHVSLFWYQQALGQGPEFLTYFQNEAQLDKSGLPSDRFFAERPEGSVSTLKIQRTQQEDSAVYLCASSAAAREGDTQYFGPGTRLTVL.